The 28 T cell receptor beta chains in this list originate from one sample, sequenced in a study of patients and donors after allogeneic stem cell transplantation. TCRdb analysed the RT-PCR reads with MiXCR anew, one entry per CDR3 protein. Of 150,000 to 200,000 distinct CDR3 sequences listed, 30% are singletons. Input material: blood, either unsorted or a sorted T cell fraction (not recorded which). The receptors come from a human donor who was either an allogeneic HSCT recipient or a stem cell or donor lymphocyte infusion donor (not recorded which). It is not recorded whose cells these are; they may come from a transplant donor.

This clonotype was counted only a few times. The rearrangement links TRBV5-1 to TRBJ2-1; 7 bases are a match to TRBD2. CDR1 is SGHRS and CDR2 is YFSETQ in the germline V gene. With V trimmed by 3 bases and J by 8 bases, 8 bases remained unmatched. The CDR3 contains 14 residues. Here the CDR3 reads CASSWGLYHDEQFF. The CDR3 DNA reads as TGCGCCAGCAGCTGGGGACTATACCATGATGAGCAGTTCTTC.

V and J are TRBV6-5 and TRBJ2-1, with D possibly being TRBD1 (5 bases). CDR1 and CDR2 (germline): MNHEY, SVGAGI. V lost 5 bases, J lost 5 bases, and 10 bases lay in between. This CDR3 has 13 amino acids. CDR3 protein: CASSNDRDNEQFF. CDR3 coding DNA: TGTGCCAGCAGTAACGACAGAGACAATGAGCAGTTCTTC.

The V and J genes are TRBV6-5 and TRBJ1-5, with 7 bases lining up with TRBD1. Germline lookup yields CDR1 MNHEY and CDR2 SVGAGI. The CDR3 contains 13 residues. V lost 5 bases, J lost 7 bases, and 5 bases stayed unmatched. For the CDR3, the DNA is TGTGCCAGCAGTCTACAGGGGCGGCAGCCCCAGCATTTT. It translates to CASSLQGRQPQHF.

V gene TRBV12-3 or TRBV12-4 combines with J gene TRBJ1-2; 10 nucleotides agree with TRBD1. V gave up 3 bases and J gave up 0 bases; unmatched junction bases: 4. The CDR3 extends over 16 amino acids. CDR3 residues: CASSFDRGQTNYGYTF. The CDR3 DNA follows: TGTGCCAGCAGTTTTGACAGGGGGCAGACTAACTATGGCTACACCTTC.

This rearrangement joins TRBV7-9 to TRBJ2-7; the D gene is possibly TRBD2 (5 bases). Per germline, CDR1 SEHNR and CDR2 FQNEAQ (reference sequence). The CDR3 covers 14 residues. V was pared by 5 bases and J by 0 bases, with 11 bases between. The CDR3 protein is CASSPGYSSYEQYF. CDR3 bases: TGTGCCAGCAGCCCGGGGTATAGCTCCTACGAGCAGTACTTC. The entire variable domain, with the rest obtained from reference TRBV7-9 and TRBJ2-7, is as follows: DTGVSQNPRHKITKRGQNVTFRCDPISEHNRLYWYRQTLGQGPEFLTYFQNEAQLEKSRLLSDRFSAERPKGSFSTLEIQRTEQGDSAMYLCASSPGYSSYEQYFGPGTRLTVT.

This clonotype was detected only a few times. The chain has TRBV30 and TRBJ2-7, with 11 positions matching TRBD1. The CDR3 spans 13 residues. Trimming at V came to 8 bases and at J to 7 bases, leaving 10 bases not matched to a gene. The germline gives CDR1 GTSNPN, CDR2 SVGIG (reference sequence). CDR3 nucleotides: TGTGCCACCTCCGGGACAGGGGGGAATGAGCAGTACTTC. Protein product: CATSGTGGNEQYF.

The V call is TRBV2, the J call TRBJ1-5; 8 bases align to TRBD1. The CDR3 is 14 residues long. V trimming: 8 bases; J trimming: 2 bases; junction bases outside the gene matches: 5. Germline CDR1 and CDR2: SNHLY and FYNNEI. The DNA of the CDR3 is TGTGCCAGCCGCCAGGGGGCGCGCAATCAGCCCCAGCATTTT. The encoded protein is CASRQGARNQPQHF.

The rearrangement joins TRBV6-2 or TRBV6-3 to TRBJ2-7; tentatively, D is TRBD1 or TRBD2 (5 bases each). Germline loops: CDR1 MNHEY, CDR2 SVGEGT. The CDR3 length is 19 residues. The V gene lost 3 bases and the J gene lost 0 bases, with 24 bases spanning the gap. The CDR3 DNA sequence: TGTGCCAGCAGTTATAATCTCGCTGGGGGTAGAGGACACTCCTACGAGCAGTACTTC. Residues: CASSYNLAGGRGHSYEQYF.

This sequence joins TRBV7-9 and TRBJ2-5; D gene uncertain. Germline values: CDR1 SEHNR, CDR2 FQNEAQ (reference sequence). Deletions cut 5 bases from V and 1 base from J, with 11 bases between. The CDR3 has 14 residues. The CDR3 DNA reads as TGTGCCAGCAGCCCGGGTGGGCCCCAAGAGACCCAGTACTTC. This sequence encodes CASSPGGPQETQYF.

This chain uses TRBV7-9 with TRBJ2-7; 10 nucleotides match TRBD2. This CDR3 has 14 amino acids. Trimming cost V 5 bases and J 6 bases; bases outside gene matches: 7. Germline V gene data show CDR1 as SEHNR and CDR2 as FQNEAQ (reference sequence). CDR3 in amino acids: CASSLGLAGVEQYF. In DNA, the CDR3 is TGTGCCAGCAGCCTCGGGCTAGCGGGAGTCGAGCAGTACTTC.

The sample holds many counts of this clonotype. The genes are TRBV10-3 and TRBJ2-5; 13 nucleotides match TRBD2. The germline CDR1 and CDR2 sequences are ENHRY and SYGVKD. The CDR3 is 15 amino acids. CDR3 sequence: CASTLAGGPAETQYF. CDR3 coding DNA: TGTGCTTCAACACTAGCGGGAGGGCCAGCGGAGACCCAGTACTTC.

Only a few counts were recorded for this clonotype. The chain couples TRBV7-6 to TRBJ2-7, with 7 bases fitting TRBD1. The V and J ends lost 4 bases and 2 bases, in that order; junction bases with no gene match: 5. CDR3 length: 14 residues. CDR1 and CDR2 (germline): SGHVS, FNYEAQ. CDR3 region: CASSSWDSPYEQYF. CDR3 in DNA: TGTGCCAGCAGCTCATGGGACAGTCCCTACGAGCAGTACTTC. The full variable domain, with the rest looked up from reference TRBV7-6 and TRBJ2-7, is GAGVSQSPRYKVTKRGQDVALRCDPISGHVSLYWYRQALGQGPEFLTYFNYEAQQDKSGLPNDRFSAERPEGSISTLTIQRTEQRDSAMYRCASSSWDSPYEQYFGPGTRLTVT.

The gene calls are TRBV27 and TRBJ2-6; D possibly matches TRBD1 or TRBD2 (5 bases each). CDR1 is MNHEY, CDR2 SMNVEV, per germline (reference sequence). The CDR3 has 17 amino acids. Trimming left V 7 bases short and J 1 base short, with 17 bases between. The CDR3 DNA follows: TGTGCCAGCACCCCCCGAGGGGCCTATTCTGGGGCCAACGTCCTGACTTTC. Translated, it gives CASTPRGAYSGANVLTF.

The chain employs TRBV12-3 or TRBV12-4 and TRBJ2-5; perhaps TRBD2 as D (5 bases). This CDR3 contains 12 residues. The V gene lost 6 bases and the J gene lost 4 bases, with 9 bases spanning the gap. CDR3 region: CASSPRGETQYF. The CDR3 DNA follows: TGTGCCAGCAGCCCCCGGGGAGAGACCCAGTACTTC.

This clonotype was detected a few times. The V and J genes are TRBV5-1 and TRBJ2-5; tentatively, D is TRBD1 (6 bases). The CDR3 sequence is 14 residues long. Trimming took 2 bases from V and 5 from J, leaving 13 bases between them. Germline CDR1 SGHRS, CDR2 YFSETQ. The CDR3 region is CASSFNRVAETQYF. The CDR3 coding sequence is TGCGCCAGCAGCTTCAACAGGGTAGCCGAGACCCAGTACTTC.

The CDR3 coding sequence is TGTGCCAGCAGTTACCTGCGGACTAGCTCCTACGAGCAGTACTTC. Translating it yields CASSYLRTSSYEQYF. The chain carries TRBV6-5 and TRBJ2-7; 7 nucleotides match TRBD2. CDR1 is MNHEY, CDR2 SVGAGI, per germline. This CDR3 spans 15 amino acids. V gave up 2 bases and J gave up 0 bases; unmatched junction bases: 4.

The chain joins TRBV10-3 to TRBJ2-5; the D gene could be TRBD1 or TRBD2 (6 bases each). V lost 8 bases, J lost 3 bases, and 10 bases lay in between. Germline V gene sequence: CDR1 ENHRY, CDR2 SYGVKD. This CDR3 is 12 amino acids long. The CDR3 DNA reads TGTGCCATCGGAAGGGGGGAAGAGACCCAGTACTTC. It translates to CAIGRGEETQYF.

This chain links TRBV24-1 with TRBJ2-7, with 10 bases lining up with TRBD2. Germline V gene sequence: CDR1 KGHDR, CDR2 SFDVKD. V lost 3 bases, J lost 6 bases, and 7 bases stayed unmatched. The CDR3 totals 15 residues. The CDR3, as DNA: TGTGCCACCAGTGATCGGGCTAGCGGGAGAACCGAGCAGTACTTC. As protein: CATSDRASGRTEQYF.

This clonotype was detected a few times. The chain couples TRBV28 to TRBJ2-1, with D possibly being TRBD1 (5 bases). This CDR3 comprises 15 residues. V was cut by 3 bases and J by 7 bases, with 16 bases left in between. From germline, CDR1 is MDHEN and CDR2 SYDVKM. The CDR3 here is CASSFLGEPQNEQFF. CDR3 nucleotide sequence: TGTGCCAGCAGTTTCCTAGGGGAACCTCAAAATGAGCAGTTCTTC.

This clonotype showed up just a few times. The CDR3 spells CSVPGDTQYF. Written as DNA, the CDR3 is TGCAGCGTCCCTGGAGATACGCAGTATTTT. The chain has TRBV29-1 and TRBJ2-3; D is unresolved. Trimming took 6 bases from V and 5 from J, leaving 6 bases between them. The germline CDR1 and CDR2 sequences are SQVTM and ANQGSEA. The CDR3 consists of 10 residues.

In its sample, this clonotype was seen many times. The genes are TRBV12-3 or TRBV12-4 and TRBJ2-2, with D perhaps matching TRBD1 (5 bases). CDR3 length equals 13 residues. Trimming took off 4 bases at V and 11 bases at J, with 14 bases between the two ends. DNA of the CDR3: TGTGCCAGCAGTTCCATACAGGCCTCTGAGCTGTTTTTT. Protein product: CASSSIQASELFF.

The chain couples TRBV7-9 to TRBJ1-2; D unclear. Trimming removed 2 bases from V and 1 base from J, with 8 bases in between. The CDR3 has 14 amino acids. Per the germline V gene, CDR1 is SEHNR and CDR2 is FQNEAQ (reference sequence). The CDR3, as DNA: TGTGCCAGCAGCTTAAACGGAATTAACTATGGCTACACCTTC. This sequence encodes CASSLNGINYGYTF.

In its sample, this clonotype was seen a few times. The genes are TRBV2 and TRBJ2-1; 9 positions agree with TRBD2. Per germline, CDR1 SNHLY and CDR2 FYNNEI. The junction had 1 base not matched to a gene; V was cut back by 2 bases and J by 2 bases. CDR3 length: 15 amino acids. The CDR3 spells CASSETSGPYNEQFF. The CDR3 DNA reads TGTGCCAGCAGTGAAACTAGCGGGCCCTACAATGAGCAGTTCTTC.

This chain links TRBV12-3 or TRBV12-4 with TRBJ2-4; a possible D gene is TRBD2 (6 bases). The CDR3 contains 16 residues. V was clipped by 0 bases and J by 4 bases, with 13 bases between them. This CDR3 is CASSLAGGISKNIQYF. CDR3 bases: TGTGCCAGCAGTTTAGCGGGAGGCATTTCAAAAAACATTCAGTACTTC.

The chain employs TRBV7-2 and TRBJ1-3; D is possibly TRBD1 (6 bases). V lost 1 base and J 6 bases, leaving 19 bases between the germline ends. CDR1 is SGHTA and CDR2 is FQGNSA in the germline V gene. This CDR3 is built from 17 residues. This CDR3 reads CASSLDVPWGLVNTIYF. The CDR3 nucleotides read TGTGCCAGCAGCTTAGATGTCCCATGGGGGCTAGTAAACACCATATATTTT.

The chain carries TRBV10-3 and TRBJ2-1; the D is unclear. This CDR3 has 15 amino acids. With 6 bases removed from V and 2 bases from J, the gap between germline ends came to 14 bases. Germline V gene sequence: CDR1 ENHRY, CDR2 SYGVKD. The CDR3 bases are TGTGCCATCAGCTCCCAGCGAGTCACCTACAATGAGCAGTTCTTC. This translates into CAISSQRVTYNEQFF.

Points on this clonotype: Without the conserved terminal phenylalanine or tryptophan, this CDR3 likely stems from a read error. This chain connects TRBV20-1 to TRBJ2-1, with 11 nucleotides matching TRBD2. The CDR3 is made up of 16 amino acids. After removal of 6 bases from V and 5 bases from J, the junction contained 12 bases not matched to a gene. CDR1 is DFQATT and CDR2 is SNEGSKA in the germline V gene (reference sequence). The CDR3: CSAGVAGGIPHNEQFS. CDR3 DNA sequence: TGCAGTGCGGGTGTAGCGGGAGGGATCCCGCACAATGAGCAGTTCTCC.

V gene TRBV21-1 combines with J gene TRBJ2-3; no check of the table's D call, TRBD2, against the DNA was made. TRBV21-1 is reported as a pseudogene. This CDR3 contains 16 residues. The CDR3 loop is CASSKAASGSTDTQYF. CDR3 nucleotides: TGTGCCAGCAGCAAAGCGGCTAGCGGTAGCACAGATACGCAGTATTTT.